The sequence of this T cell receptor (beta chain) was determined in a study of shared clonotypes between healthy human individuals. Background on the study: A donor's plate count was three for CD4 naive and three for CD4 memory; CD8 naive had two and CD8 memory one.

Germline V gene lookup returns CDR1 LNHNV and CDR2 YYDKDF (reference sequence). Trimming took off 3 bases at V and 7 bases at J, with 7 bases between the two ends. There are 12 residues in the CDR3. To note about this clone: What it binds is unknown.

The study, taken as a whole, reports: Non-shared clonotypes displayed generation probabilities falling below those of clonotypes present in all four donors.

Assay: immunoSEQ multiplex PCR; the TCRdb copy retains only in-frame clones and omits some. Of roughly 1,500,000 clones in the sample, 98% were seen once. The chain couples TRBV15 to TRBJ2-1; the D is unclear. The specimen was naive CD4+ T cells sorted from blood. Documented subset: CD45RA+ positively selected. This sequence originates from a man aged 25 to 45 in good health. The CDR3 nucleotides read TGTGCCACCAGCAGGACCAGAAATGAGCAGTTCTTC. This gives the protein CATSRTRNEQFF. Variable domain in full (rest from reference TRBV15 and TRBJ2-1): DAMVIQNPRYQVTQFGKPVTLSCSQTLNHNVMYWYQQKSSQAPKLLFHYYDKDFNNEADTPDNFQSRRPNTSFCFLDIRSPGLGDTAMYLCATSRTRNEQFFGPGTRLTVL.